What follows are 3 T cell receptor beta chains derived from one specimen sequenced in a study of regulatory T cells in long-lasting Graves disease. Time point in this sample: persistent/refractory GD, antithyroid drugs over 5 years with positive TRAb. Scientists built the TCR library using RNA that was extracted from PBMCs. Through Arm-PCR of CDR3 regions and iRepertoire HTBI primers, TCR beta libraries were built. TCRdb reanalysed the multiplex PCR reads using MiXCR and keeps one entry per CDR3 protein. This table holds roughly 450,000 distinct CDR3 sequences, about 20% found once. The source was peripheral blood mononuclear cells (PBMCs), collected when the disease was refractory, from a patient treated with antithyroid drugs. These receptors originate from a female donor with Graves disease.

This clonotype has only a few counts. Because it lacks the conserved phenylalanine or tryptophan at the end, this CDR3 is likely a read error. The V gene is TRBV28, the J gene TRBJ1-1; TRBD1 matches 9 bases. The germline V gene has CDR1 MDHEN and CDR2 SYDVKM. J lost 6 bases, V lost 6 bases, and 5 bases had no gene match. The CDR3 spans 13 residues. DNA of the CDR3: TGTGCCAGCAGGGGACAGGGCCGCTCTGAAGCTTTCCTT. As protein: CASRGQGRSEAFL.

This chain uses TRBV5-1 with TRBJ2-2; D gene uncertain. V was clipped by 3 bases and J by 4 bases, with 10 bases between them. The CDR3 totals 14 residues. In germline, CDR1 is SGHRS, CDR2 YFSETQ. This chain's CDR3 is CASSWRPSTGELFF. The CDR3 region has the DNA TGCGCCAGCAGCTGGCGCCCGAGCACCGGGGAGCTGTTTTTT.

The V call is TRBV30, the J call TRBJ2-7; D may be TRBD1 (6 bases). This CDR3 region has 14 residues. The germline V gene encodes CDR1 GTSNPN and CDR2 SVGIG (reference sequence). V was clipped by 4 bases and J by 2 bases, with 15 bases between them. The CDR3 spells CAWNRDTFTYEQYF. The CDR3 bases are TGTGCCTGGAACCGGGACACCTTTACCTACGAGCAGTACTTC.